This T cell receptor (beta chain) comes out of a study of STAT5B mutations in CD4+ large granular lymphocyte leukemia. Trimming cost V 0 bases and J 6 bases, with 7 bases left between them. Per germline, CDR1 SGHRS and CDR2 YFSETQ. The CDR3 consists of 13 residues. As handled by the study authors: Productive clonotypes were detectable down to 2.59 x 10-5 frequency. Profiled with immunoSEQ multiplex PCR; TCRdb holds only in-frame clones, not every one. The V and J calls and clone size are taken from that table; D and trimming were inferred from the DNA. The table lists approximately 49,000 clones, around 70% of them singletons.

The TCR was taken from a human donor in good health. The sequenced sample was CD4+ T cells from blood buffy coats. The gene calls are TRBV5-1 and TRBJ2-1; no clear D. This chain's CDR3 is CASSLETSNEQFF. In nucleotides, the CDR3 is TGCGCCAGCAGCTTGGAGACCTCCAATGAGCAGTTCTTC.